Shown below are 18 T cell receptor beta chains from a single sample sequenced in a study of blood T cell repertoires in COVID-19. The method was immunoSEQ multiplex PCR; TCRdb's version includes in-frame clones alone and lacks a portion of them. The sample shows approximately 35,000 clones, about 91% of them seen only once. Sequencing was carried out using peripheral blood. Receptor source: a human donor with active COVID-19. The donor label of this sample is uncertain.

The rearrangement uses TRBV7-6 and TRBJ1-3, with D unclear. This CDR3 has 15 amino acids. Germline V gene lookup returns CDR1 SGHVS and CDR2 FNYEAQ. Deletions cut 0 bases from V and 0 bases from J, with 6 bases between. The CDR3, as DNA: TGTGCCAGCAGCTTAGCCGAGATCTCTGGAAACACCATATATTTT. Its translation: CASSLAEISGNTIYF.

The gene calls are TRBV29-1 and TRBJ1-1, with 8 bases that match TRBD1. The V segment lost 6 bases and the J segment 2 bases; nucleotides outside the gene matches: 5. There are 13 residues in the CDR3. Germline V gene sequence: CDR1 SQVTM, CDR2 ANQGSEA. The CDR3 sequence is CSVLRGLNTEAFF. Here the CDR3 DNA reads TGCAGCGTCCTCAGGGGGCTTAACACTGAAGCTTTCTTT.

The V call is TRBV5-4, the J call TRBJ2-5; 7 nucleotides line up with TRBD1. The length of the CDR3 is 15 residues. CDR1 is SGHNT and CDR2 is YYREEE in the germline V gene (reference sequence). Losses at the gene ends were 3 bases for V and 0 bases for J; bases not matched to a gene: 5. CDR3 region: CASSSGQWDQETQYF. The CDR3 DNA reads as TGTGCCAGCAGCTCGGGACAGTGGGACCAAGAGACCCAGTACTTC.

The chain combines TRBV9 with TRBJ2-2; D call uncertain. The CDR3 is 15 amino acids. CDR1 SGDLS and CDR2 YYNGEE come from the germline V gene. The V end was cut by 0 bases, the J end by 6 bases, with 12 bases between. In DNA, the CDR3 is TGTGCCAGCAGCGTAGTTGCTTTAGCCCCCGGGGAGCTGTTTTTT. Translation: CASSVVALAPGELFF.

V and J are TRBV27 and TRBJ2-5; 11 nucleotides align to TRBD2. V lost 0 bases to trimming and J lost 5 bases; unmatched junction nucleotides: 8. Germline CDR1 is MNHEY and CDR2 is SMNVEV (reference sequence). CDR3 length equals 17 residues. The CDR3 is CASSLSSTSGEVETQYF. The CDR3 DNA is TGTGCCAGCAGTTTATCGTCGACTAGCGGGGAGGTGGAGACCCAGTACTTC.

This rearrangement joins TRBV5-4 to TRBJ2-3, with D unresolved. Trimming took 3 bases from V and 5 from J, leaving 10 bases between them. CDR3 length: 13 amino acids. In germline, CDR1 is SGHNT, CDR2 YYREEE (reference sequence). The CDR3 here is CASSSTHEDTQYF. CDR3 in DNA: TGTGCCAGCAGCTCTACCCACGAAGATACGCAGTATTTT.

The CDR3 is CASSPTGMAYEQYF. CDR3 sequence (DNA): TGTGCCAGCAGCCCGACAGGTATGGCCTACGAGCAGTACTTC. The V and J genes are TRBV9 and TRBJ2-7; a possible D gene is TRBD1 (6 bases). The CDR3 sequence is 14 residues long. Trimming stripped 4 bases from V and 2 bases from J, with 13 bases between. CDR1 is SGDLS, CDR2 YYNGEE, per germline.

The chain is built from TRBV30 and TRBJ2-4; D is possibly TRBD1 (5 bases). The CDR3 is 13 residues long. Germline CDR1 reads GTSNPN; CDR2 reads SVGIG (reference sequence). The V and J ends lost 4 bases and 4 bases respectively, with 11 bases between them. The CDR3: CAWTQGVKNIQYF. The CDR3 DNA is TGTGCCTGGACCCAGGGTGTGAAAAACATTCAGTACTTC.

The V call is TRBV5-1, the J call TRBJ1-1, with D possibly matching TRBD1 (5 bases). Germline CDR1 is SGHRS and CDR2 is YFSETQ. The CDR3 runs to 15 residues. V gave up 4 bases and J gave up 0 bases, with 13 bases separating them. In DNA, the CDR3 is TGCGCCAGCAGCCCGTTTCAGGGTATGAACACTGAAGCTTTCTTT. This codes for CASSPFQGMNTEAFF.

This clone was picked up a small number of times. The rearrangement links TRBV7-9 to TRBJ1-5; 10 bases match TRBD1. V was clipped by 1 base and J by 2 bases; unmatched bases: 5. Germline assignment: CDR1 SEHNR and CDR2 FQNEAQ (reference sequence). The CDR3 spans 17 residues. CDR3 nucleotide sequence: TGTGCCAGCAGCTTAGGGACAGGGGGAGTGGGCAATCAGCCCCAGCATTTT. Encoded protein: CASSLGTGGVGNQPQHF.

The genes are TRBV5-1 and TRBJ2-3; tentatively, D is TRBD1 (5 bases). V gave up 4 bases and J gave up 7 bases, with 16 bases separating them. The CDR3 length is 14 residues. Germline lookup yields CDR1 SGHRS and CDR2 YFSETQ. This CDR3 is CASSPGQGLNTQYF. The CDR3 region has the DNA TGCGCCAGCAGCCCTGGACAAGGATTAAATACGCAGTATTTT.

The rearrangement uses TRBV13 and TRBJ2-3; 9 nucleotides line up with TRBD2. Per germline, CDR1 PRHDT and CDR2 FYEKMQ (reference sequence). V lost 3 bases to trimming and J lost 2 bases; unmatched junction nucleotides: 3. This CDR3 has 15 amino acids. Here the CDR3 reads CASSLGGGATDTQYF. The CDR3 nucleotides read TGTGCCAGCAGCTTGGGCGGGGGGGCCACAGATACGCAGTATTTT.

This chain links TRBV3-1 (or the pseudogene TRBV3-2) with TRBJ1-1, with 8 bases lining up with TRBD1. This CDR3 has 20 amino acids. V lost 0 bases to trimming and J lost 1 base; unmatched junction nucleotides: 16. Germline V gives CDR1 LGHDT, CDR2 YNNKEL (reference sequence). The CDR3 nucleotides are TGTGCCAGCAGCCAAGATCGGTTAGGGGACAGGCTTTTATGGAACACTGAAGCTTTCTTT. Amino acids: CASSQDRLGDRLLWNTEAFF.

The chain couples TRBV5-1 to TRBJ2-7; the match to TRBD1 covers 10 bases. This CDR3 is 15 amino acids long. The germline V gene encodes CDR1 SGHRS and CDR2 YFSETQ. The ends lost 2 bases at V and 2 bases at J; junction bases unmatched: 4. The CDR3 loop reads CASSFNGQGAYEQYF. CDR3 nucleotides: TGCGCCAGCAGCTTTAACGGACAGGGGGCCTACGAGCAGTACTTC.

This chain uses TRBV7-8 with TRBJ1-4; 9 bases agree with TRBD1. Looked up from germline, CDR1 is SGHVS and CDR2 is FQNEAQ. This CDR3 contains 18 residues. The J segment lost 4 bases and the V segment lost 6 bases, leaving 15 bases of the junction unmatched. The CDR3 bases are TGTGCCAGCAGACAGGGGGGACAGGGAGGGGTGTTTAATGAAAAACTGTTTTTT. It translates to CASRQGGQGGVFNEKLFF.

The chain couples TRBV11-2 to TRBJ1-6; D might be TRBD1 (5 bases). The CDR3 has 14 residues. V was trimmed by 2 bases and J by 6 bases, leaving 8 bases between them. CDR1 and CDR2 (germline): SGHAT, FQNNGV. The CDR3 loop reads CASSLWQGNSPLHF. CDR3 bases: TGTGCCAGCAGCTTATGGCAGGGTAATTCACCCCTCCACTTT.

A few counts support this clone. The V call is TRBV15, the J call TRBJ2-3, with 12 bases that match TRBD2. Germline values: CDR1 LNHNV, CDR2 YYDKDF (reference sequence). The CDR3 is 16 amino acids. Trimming at V came to 5 bases and at J to 5 bases, leaving 8 bases not matched to a gene. The CDR3 sequence is CATSRLAGVSVDTQYF. DNA for the CDR3: TGTGCCACCAGCCGACTAGCGGGAGTATCAGTAGATACGCAGTATTTT.

This clone has a single count. One end of the junction fails to match germline, which may point to a read error. This sequence joins TRBV7-7 and TRBJ2-2; maybe TRBD2 (6 bases). Germline lookup yields CDR1 SSHAT and CDR2 FNYEAQ (reference sequence). The length of the CDR3 is 15 residues. CDR3 sequence (DNA): TGTGCTAGCAGCCCGACTAGTAGCAGCACCGGGGAGCTGTTTTTT. Protein sequence: CASSPTSSSTGELFF. Full variable domain (missing parts from reference TRBV7-7 and TRBJ2-2): GAGVSQSPRYKVTKRGQDVTLRCDPISSHATLYWYQQALGQGPEFLTYFNYEAQPDKSGLPSDRFSAERPEGSISTLTIQRTEQRDSAMYRCASSPTSSSTGELFFGEGSRLTVL.